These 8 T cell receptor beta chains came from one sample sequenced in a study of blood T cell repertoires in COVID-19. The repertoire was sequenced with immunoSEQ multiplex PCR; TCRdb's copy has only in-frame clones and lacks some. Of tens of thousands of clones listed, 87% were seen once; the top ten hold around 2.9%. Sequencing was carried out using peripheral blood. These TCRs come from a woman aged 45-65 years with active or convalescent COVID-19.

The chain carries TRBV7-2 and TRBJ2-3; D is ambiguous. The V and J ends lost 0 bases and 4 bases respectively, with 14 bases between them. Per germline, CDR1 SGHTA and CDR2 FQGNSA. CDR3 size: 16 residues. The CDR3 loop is CASSLAPTLVSDTQYF. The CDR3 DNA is TGTGCCAGCAGCTTAGCCCCTACCTTGGTTTCAGATACGCAGTATTTT.

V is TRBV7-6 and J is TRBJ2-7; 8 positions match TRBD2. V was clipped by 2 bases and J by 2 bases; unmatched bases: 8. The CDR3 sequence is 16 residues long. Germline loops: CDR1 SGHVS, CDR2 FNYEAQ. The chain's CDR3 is CASSLLIAGNAYEQYF. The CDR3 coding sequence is TGTGCCAGCAGCTTACTTATAGCGGGGAACGCCTACGAGCAGTACTTC.

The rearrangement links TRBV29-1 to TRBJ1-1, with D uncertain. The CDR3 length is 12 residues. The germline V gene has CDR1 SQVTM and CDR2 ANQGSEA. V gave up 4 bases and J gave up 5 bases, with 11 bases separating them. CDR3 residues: CSVVGGRTEAFF. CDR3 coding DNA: TGCAGCGTTGTCGGCGGGCGGACTGAAGCTTTCTTT.

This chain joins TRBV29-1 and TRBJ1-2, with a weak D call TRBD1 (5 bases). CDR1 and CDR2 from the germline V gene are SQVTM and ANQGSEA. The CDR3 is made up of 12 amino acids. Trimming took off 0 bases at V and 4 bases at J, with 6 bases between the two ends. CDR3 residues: CSVEEGLYGYTF. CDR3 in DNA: TGCAGCGTTGAAGAGGGGCTCTATGGCTACACCTTC.

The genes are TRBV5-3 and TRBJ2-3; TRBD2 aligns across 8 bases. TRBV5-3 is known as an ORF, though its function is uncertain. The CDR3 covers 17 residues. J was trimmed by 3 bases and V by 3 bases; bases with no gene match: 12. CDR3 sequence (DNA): TGTGCCAGAAGCTCCCACCTAGCGGGCGTGTGTACAGATACGCAGTATTTT. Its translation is CARSSHLAGVCTDTQYF.

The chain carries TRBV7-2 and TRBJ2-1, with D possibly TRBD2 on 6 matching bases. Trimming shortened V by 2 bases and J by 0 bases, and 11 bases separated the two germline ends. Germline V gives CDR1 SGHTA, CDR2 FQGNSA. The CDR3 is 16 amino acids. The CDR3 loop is CASSLSGVSSYNEQFF. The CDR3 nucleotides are TGTGCCAGCAGCTTATCGGGGGTGAGCTCCTACAATGAGCAGTTCTTC.

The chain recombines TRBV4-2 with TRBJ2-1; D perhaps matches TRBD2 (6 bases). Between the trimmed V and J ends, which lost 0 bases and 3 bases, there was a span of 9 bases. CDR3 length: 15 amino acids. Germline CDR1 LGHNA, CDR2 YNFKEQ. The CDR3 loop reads CASSQERRGYNEQFF. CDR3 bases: TGTGCCAGCAGCCAAGAACGGCGGGGCTACAATGAGCAGTTCTTC.

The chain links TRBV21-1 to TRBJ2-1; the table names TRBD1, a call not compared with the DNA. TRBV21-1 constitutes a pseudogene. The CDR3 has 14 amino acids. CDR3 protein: CATHRPGHLNEQFF. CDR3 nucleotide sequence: TGTGCCACTCACAGACCGGGACATCTCAATGAGCAGTTCTTC.